The 27 T cell receptor beta chains presented below share a single source sample, sequenced in a study of PD-1 blockade in mismatch repair-deficient tumors. Libraries were prepared by immunoSEQ multiplex PCR; TCRdb keeps only in-frame clonotypes and omits some of them. The table includes about 100,000 clones, 82% detected once. The source was peripheral blood, collected around 8 months after starting pembrolizumab. These receptors originate from an adult with mismatch repair-deficient cancer.

This rearrangement joins TRBV6-1 to TRBJ2-6; 8 bases map to TRBD2. Trimming took 10 bases from V and 0 from J; bases not matched to a gene: 5. CDR1 and CDR2 (germline): MNHNS, SASEGT. The CDR3 is 15 amino acids. CDR3 in amino acids: CAISGVDSGANVLTF. The CDR3 nucleotides are TGTGCCATTAGCGGGGTGGACTCTGGGGCCAACGTCCTGACTTTC.

The chain couples TRBV30 to TRBJ2-5; the match to TRBD1 covers 7 bases. Trimming cost V 6 bases and J 4 bases; bases outside gene matches: 11. The CDR3 is 14 residues long. Germline V gene data show CDR1 as GTSNPN and CDR2 as SVGIG (reference sequence). CDR3 DNA: TGTGCCTGCCAGACAGGGAGTTCGAGAGAGACCCAGTACTTC. Its translation is CACQTGSSRETQYF.

CDR3: CASSFRTSGTYEQYF. CDR3 sequence (DNA): TGTGCCAGCAGCTTCAGGACTAGCGGAACCTACGAGCAGTACTTC. The rearrangement links TRBV11-3 to TRBJ2-7; 10 bases line up with TRBD2. V lost 3 bases, J lost 2 bases, and 4 bases stayed unmatched. The CDR3 sequence is 15 residues long. CDR1 and CDR2 from the germline V gene are SGHNT and YENEEA.

The chain links TRBV6-6 to TRBJ2-4; D gene uncertain. The CDR3 is 13 amino acids. CDR1 is MNHNY, CDR2 SVGAGI, per germline (reference sequence). Deletions cut 6 bases from V and 5 bases from J, with 11 bases between. This CDR3 is CASRDLVENIQYF. For the CDR3, the DNA is TGTGCCAGCAGAGACTTAGTGGAAAACATTCAGTACTTC.

J is TRBJ1-1 and V is TRBV6-5; D uncertain. V dropped 6 bases and J dropped 7 bases, with 12 bases sitting between them. This CDR3 contains 12 residues. From germline, CDR1 is MNHEY and CDR2 SVGAGI. CDR3 amino acids: CASSGLAGEAFF. The CDR3 bases are TGTGCCAGCAGCGGACTGGCCGGTGAAGCTTTCTTT.

This sequence joins TRBV27 and TRBJ1-5; no reliable D call. CDR3 length equals 13 residues. The germline V gene has CDR1 MNHEY and CDR2 SMNVEV (reference sequence). Trimming cost V 4 bases and J 9 bases, with 13 bases left between them. CDR3 DNA: TGTGCCAGCAGTTCGGGCAGCTTAAGGCCCCAGCATTTT. Its translation is CASSSGSLRPQHF.

In the case of this clone: Other DNA sequences from this sample encode an identical CDR3 as well. CDR3 region: CATSRDRETQYF. CDR3 nucleotide sequence: TGTGCCACCAGCAGAGATCGGGAGACCCAGTACTTC. The rearrangement joins TRBV15 to TRBJ2-5; D not resolved. The CDR3 consists of 12 residues. V was shortened by 0 bases and J by 5 bases, with 4 bases between the two germline ends. Germline CDR1 and CDR2: LNHNV and YYDKDF (reference sequence).

The rearrangement uses TRBV10-2 and TRBJ2-5, with 7 nucleotides matching TRBD2. This CDR3 spans 13 amino acids. Germline trimming cut 8 bases from V and 5 bases from J; bases unmatched to any gene: 8. CDR1 WSHSY and CDR2 SAAADI come from the germline V gene. CDR3 sequence (DNA): TGCGCCAGCTTGGCGGGAGCGGTCGAGACCCAGTACTTC. Protein: CASLAGAVETQYF.

V usage is TRBV9 and J usage is TRBJ2-6; tentative D call: TRBD1 (6 bases). V lost 4 bases, J lost 8 bases, and 13 bases lay in between. Germline V gene data show CDR1 as SGDLS and CDR2 as YYNGEE. This CDR3 region has 14 residues. In DNA form, the CDR3 reads TGTGCCAGCAGCCCGCACAGGGAGACCAACGTCCTGACTTTC. Translating gives CASSPHRETNVLTF.

Remarks on this clone: The same CDR3 also results from other DNA sequences found in this sample. The chain couples TRBV7-9 to TRBJ2-7; D is undetermined. CDR1 SEHNR and CDR2 FQNEAQ come from the germline V gene (reference sequence). This CDR3 contains 12 residues. The germline V and J ends were trimmed by 3 bases and 4 bases, with 7 bases remaining between them. CDR3 in amino acids: CASSLVGYEQYF. DNA of the CDR3: TGTGCCAGCAGCTTGGTAGGATACGAGCAGTACTTC.

This clone was counted a single time. V usage is TRBV7-2 and J usage is TRBJ2-7; D assignment may be TRBD1 or TRBD2 (5 bases each). CDR1 is SGHTA, CDR2 FQGNSA, per germline. Trimming shortened V by 5 bases and J by 3 bases, and 14 bases separated the two germline ends. CDR3 length: 14 residues. CDR3 sequence (DNA): TGTGCCAGCAGCCGACGGGGCGGTAGCTACGAGCAGTACTTC. It is translated as CASSRRGGSYEQYF.

V gene TRBV7-2 combines with J gene TRBJ2-1; 15 nucleotides agree with TRBD2. Germline values: CDR1 SGHTA, CDR2 FQGNSA. V lost 5 bases to trimming and J lost 12 bases; unmatched junction nucleotides: 11. This CDR3 spans 16 amino acids. The CDR3 coding sequence is TGTGCCAGCAGCCCCCACTGGACTAGCGGGAGGGGTTCGCAGTTCTTC. It translates to CASSPHWTSGRGSQFF.

The sample holds a few counts of this clone. The rearrangement links TRBV19 to TRBJ2-2; 7 bases are a match to TRBD1. CDR1 and CDR2 from the germline V gene are LNHDA and SQIVND (reference sequence). The CDR3 has 15 amino acids. With 3 bases clipped from V and 4 bases from J, the junction kept 5 bases outside the gene matches. The CDR3 coding sequence is TGTGCCAGTAGTATTCAGGGGGTGGTCACCGGGGAGCTGTTTTTT. This codes for CASSIQGVVTGELFF. The full variable domain, in which reference TRBV19 and TRBJ2-2 provide the parts outside the CDR3, is DGGITQSPKYLFRKEGQNVTLSCEQNLNHDAMYWYRQDPGQGLRLIYYSQIVNDFQKGDIAEGYSVSREKKESFPLTVTSAQKNPTAFYLCASSIQGVVTGELFFGEGSRLTVL.

The J gene is TRBJ2-7, the V gene TRBV6-5; D uncertain. V dropped 5 bases and J dropped 5 bases, with 7 bases sitting between them. The CDR3 is 11 amino acids. The germline gives CDR1 MNHEY, CDR2 SVGAGI. CDR3 DNA: TGTGCCAGCAGTAACAGCGACGAGCAGTACTTC. Amino acid sequence: CASSNSDEQYF.

The V call is TRBV14, the J call TRBJ1-1, with 8 bases fitting TRBD1. This CDR3 region has 15 residues. Losses at the gene ends were 3 bases for V and 0 bases for J; bases not matched to a gene: 3. Per the germline V gene, CDR1 is SGHDN and CDR2 is FVKESK. CDR3 sequence (DNA): TGTGCCAGCAGCCAGGACAGGGTAGTGAACACTGAAGCTTTCTTT. As protein: CASSQDRVVNTEAFF.

This clone was picked up one time. The chain combines TRBV6-5 with TRBJ2-1; TRBD2 matches 14 bases. The CDR3 runs to 15 residues. Per the germline V gene, CDR1 is MNHEY and CDR2 is SVGAGI. V gave up 5 bases and J gave up 6 bases; unmatched junction bases: 3. This CDR3 reads CASSGGLAGVNEQFF. CDR3 nucleotides: TGTGCCAGCAGTGGGGGACTAGCGGGGGTCAATGAGCAGTTCTTC.

The chain recombines TRBV7-2 with TRBJ2-1; D remains unclear. The CDR3 sequence is 11 residues long. Trimming pared 4 bases from V and 9 bases from J, leaving 7 bases between. The germline CDR1 and CDR2 sequences are SGHTA and FQGNSA. CDR3 in amino acids: CASSWGLEQFF. CDR3 in DNA: TGTGCCAGCAGCTGGGGTCTTGAGCAGTTCTTC.

The chain combines TRBV30 with TRBJ1-3; perhaps TRBD1 as D (6 bases). The CDR3 has 15 residues. The V end was cut by 3 bases, the J end by 0 bases, with 12 bases between. In germline, CDR1 is GTSNPN, CDR2 SVGIG (reference sequence). The DNA of the CDR3 is TGTGCCTGGAGCCCGGACAGCCTCTCTGGAAACACCATATATTTT. It codes for CAWSPDSLSGNTIYF.

This chain connects TRBV30 to TRBJ2-1; unclear D gene. Trimming removed 2 bases from V and 7 bases from J, with 6 bases in between. This CDR3 has 11 residues. Germline V gene lookup returns CDR1 GTSNPN and CDR2 SVGIG (reference sequence). This chain's CDR3 is CAWSLGNEQFF. Here the CDR3 DNA reads TGTGCCTGGAGTCTAGGTAATGAGCAGTTCTTC.

This chain links TRBV6-1 with TRBJ1-4; a possible D gene is TRBD1 (5 bases). Trimming removed 4 bases at V and 5 bases at J, with 11 bases between. The germline CDR1 and CDR2 sequences are MNHNS and SASEGT. CDR3 length: 14 amino acids. As DNA, the CDR3 is TGTGCCAGCAGTGTAAGTCGGGGGAATGAAAAACTGTTTTTT. This codes for CASSVSRGNEKLFF.

The V call is TRBV5-8, the J call TRBJ2-1, with 8 bases that match TRBD2. Germline V CDR1 and CDR2: SGHTS, YDEGEE. There are 15 residues in the CDR3. J was trimmed by 3 bases and V by 5 bases; bases with no gene match: 7. The CDR3 is CASSSLREDYNEQFF. The CDR3 region has the DNA TGTGCCAGCAGTTCCTTGCGGGAGGACTACAATGAGCAGTTCTTC.

This clone appeared a single time. The chain is built from TRBV7-9 and TRBJ1-3, with D possibly TRBD1 on 6 matching bases. V lost 1 base and J lost 0, with 10 bases in between. The CDR3 consists of 16 residues. CDR1 and CDR2 (germline): SEHNR, FQNEAQ (reference sequence). As DNA, the CDR3 is TGTGCCAGCAGCTTAGTTTTCAGGGGCTCTGGAAACACCATATATTTT. Translation: CASSLVFRGSGNTIYF. Combining the CDR3 with reference TRBV7-9 and TRBJ1-3 gives the whole variable domain DTGVSQNPRHKITKRGQNVTFRCDPISEHNRLYWYRQTLGQGPEFLTYFQNEAQLEKSRLLSDRFSAERPKGSFSTLEIQRTEQGDSAMYLCASSLVFRGSGNTIYFGEGSWLTVV.

As DNA, the CDR3 is TGTGCCAGCAGTCTCCTAGGAGATACGCAGTATTTT. Protein sequence: CASSLLGDTQYF. The chain links TRBV2 to TRBJ2-3; D remains ambiguous. The V and J ends lost 5 bases and 5 bases respectively, with 8 bases between them. The germline V gene has CDR1 SNHLY and CDR2 FYNNEI. This CDR3 region has 12 residues.

The V and J genes are TRBV5-1 and TRBJ1-4; TRBD1 aligns across 7 bases. The germline gives CDR1 SGHRS, CDR2 YFSETQ. With V trimmed by 7 bases and J by 4 bases, 10 bases remained unmatched. The CDR3 totals 15 residues. CDR3 DNA: TGCGCCAGCTGCCCTCAGGGGGGTTATAATGAAAAACTGTTTTTT. This sequence encodes CASCPQGGYNEKLFF.

This clone was found a few times. The V gene is TRBV5-4, the J gene TRBJ2-2; 7 bases map to TRBD2. CDR1 and CDR2 (germline): SGHNT, YYREEE (reference sequence). V was clipped by 4 bases and J by 2 bases; unmatched bases: 8. CDR3 length: 16 amino acids. The CDR3 loop is CASSPPEAGNTGELFF. The CDR3 region has the DNA TGTGCCAGCAGCCCACCAGAAGCGGGAAACACCGGGGAGCTGTTTTTT.

The chain employs TRBV29-1 and TRBJ2-5; D is undetermined. Per the germline V gene, CDR1 is SQVTM and CDR2 is ANQGSEA. Trimming removed 6 bases from V and 1 base from J, with 15 bases in between. This CDR3 is built from 14 residues. CDR3 sequence: CSVPIGPGQETQYF. CDR3 nucleotide sequence: TGCAGCGTCCCCATTGGACCAGGCCAAGAGACCCAGTACTTC.

V is TRBV5-4 and J is TRBJ1-2; TRBD1 is a possible D gene (5 bases). V lost 4 bases and J 2 bases, leaving 9 bases between the germline ends. Germline V gene data show CDR1 as SGHNT and CDR2 as YYREEE (reference sequence). CDR3 length: 13 residues. The CDR3 reads CASSAGGNYGYTF. CDR3 DNA: TGTGCCAGCAGCGCCGGGGGGAACTATGGCTACACCTTC.